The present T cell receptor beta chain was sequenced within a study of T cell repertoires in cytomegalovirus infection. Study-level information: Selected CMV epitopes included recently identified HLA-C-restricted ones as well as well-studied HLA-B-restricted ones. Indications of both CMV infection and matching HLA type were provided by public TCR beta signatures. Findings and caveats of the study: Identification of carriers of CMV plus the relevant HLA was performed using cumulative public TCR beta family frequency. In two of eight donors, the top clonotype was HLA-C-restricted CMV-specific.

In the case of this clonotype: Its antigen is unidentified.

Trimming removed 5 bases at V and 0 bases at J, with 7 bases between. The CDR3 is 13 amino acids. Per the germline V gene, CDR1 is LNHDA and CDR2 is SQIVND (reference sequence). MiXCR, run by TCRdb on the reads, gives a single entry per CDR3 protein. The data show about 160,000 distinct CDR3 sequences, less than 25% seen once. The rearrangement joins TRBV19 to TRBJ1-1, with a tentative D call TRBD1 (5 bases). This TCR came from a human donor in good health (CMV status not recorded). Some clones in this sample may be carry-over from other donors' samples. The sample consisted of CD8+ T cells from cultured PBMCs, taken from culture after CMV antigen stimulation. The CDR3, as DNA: TGTGCCAGTAGTGACAGCATGAACACTGAAGCTTTCTTT. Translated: CASSDSMNTEAFF.